This T cell receptor beta chain was sequenced during a study of technical replicates of blood from several donors. Repertoires were generated with immunoSEQ multiplex PCR, while TCRdb's copy carries only in-frame clones and drops some. The profile shows 75,000 to 100,000 clones, over 85% of them singletons. Looked up from germline, CDR1 is SGHNT and CDR2 is YENEEA. Trimming stripped 3 bases from V and 5 bases from J, with 17 bases between. CDR3 length: 17 residues. The sample holds one count of this clone. The receptor was derived from a human donor in good health. The sequenced sample consisted of T cells isolated from PBMCs. V usage is TRBV11-3 and J usage is TRBJ2-6; D is undetermined. CDR3 residues: CASSLFNRQSRANVLTF. DNA of the CDR3: TGTGCCAGCAGCTTGTTTAATCGACAAAGTCGGGCCAACGTCCTGACTTTC.